Following are 28 T cell receptor beta chains from one sample sequenced in a study of T cell responses to AZD1222 COVID-19 vaccine. Sequenced by immunoSEQ multiplex PCR; TCRdb stores in-frame clones only, minus some. The data contain roughly 110,000 clones, 70% to 90% of them seen just once; the ten biggest clones take up 4.5% to 6%. Source: peripheral blood, taken 28 days after the second AZD1222 dose. The source is an adult who received the AZD1222 COVID-19 vaccine.

This chain joins TRBV5-4 and TRBJ2-7, with D perhaps given as TRBD1 or TRBD2 (5 bases each). This CDR3 is 16 amino acids long. Looked up from germline, CDR1 is SGHNT and CDR2 is YYREEE (reference sequence). V dropped 4 bases and J dropped 0 bases, with 17 bases sitting between them. The CDR3 spells CASSPSGTADSYEQYF. Here the CDR3 DNA reads TGTGCCAGCAGCCCCTCCGGGACGGCGGACTCCTACGAGCAGTACTTC.

The sample holds one count of this clone. V and J are TRBV24-1 and TRBJ1-2; 10 bases are a match to TRBD1. V lost 4 bases to trimming and J lost 6 bases; unmatched junction nucleotides: 4. This CDR3 spans 14 amino acids. CDR1 and CDR2 (germline): KGHDR, SFDVKD. Here the CDR3 reads CATSEPDRGHGYTF. The DNA for the CDR3 is TGTGCCACCAGTGAACCTGACAGGGGGCATGGCTACACCTTC.

The V gene is TRBV9, the J gene TRBJ2-7; perhaps TRBD1 as D (6 bases). This CDR3 is built from 16 residues. Trimming shortened V by 0 bases and J by 2 bases, and 15 bases separated the two germline ends. Germline values: CDR1 SGDLS, CDR2 YYNGEE. For the CDR3, the DNA is TGTGCCAGCAGCGTAGTAGGGGGTTCCCCGACCTACGAGCAGTACTTC. Translation: CASSVVGGSPTYEQYF.

The rearrangement uses TRBV7-2 and TRBJ2-3; no clear D. CDR1 and CDR2 (germline): SGHTA, FQGNSA. Trimming took off 5 bases at V and 3 bases at J, with 6 bases between the two ends. The CDR3 runs 12 residues. CDR3 nucleotide sequence: TGTGCCAGCAGCGCACGGACAGATACGCAGTATTTT. Protein: CASSARTDTQYF.

The V call is TRBV4-3, the J call TRBJ2-1; D ambiguous. Germline V gives CDR1 LGHNA, CDR2 YSLEER. V lost 0 bases and J lost 0, with 6 bases in between. CDR3 length: 15 amino acids. In DNA form, the CDR3 reads TGCGCCAGCAGCCAAGACAGGTTCTCCTACAATGAGCAGTTCTTC. This encodes CASSQDRFSYNEQFF.

The genes are TRBV7-9 and TRBJ1-4, with D unclear. Trimming left V 1 base short and J 8 bases short, with 14 bases between. The CDR3 consists of 15 residues. Looked up from germline, CDR1 is SEHNR and CDR2 is FQNEAQ (reference sequence). Here the CDR3 reads CASSLVVGQREKLFF. In DNA, the CDR3 is TGTGCCAGCAGCTTAGTGGTAGGGCAGAGGGAAAAACTGTTTTTT.

The rearrangement links TRBV7-9 to TRBJ1-2; D gene unclear. The CDR3 is made up of 10 amino acids. In germline, CDR1 is SEHNR, CDR2 FQNEAQ (reference sequence). CDR3 sequence: CASGDYGYTF. CDR3 DNA sequence: TGTGCAAGCGGAGACTATGGCTACACCTTC. Full variable domain (outside the CDR3, taken from reference TRBV7-9 and TRBJ1-2): DTGVSQNPRHKITKRGQNVTFRCDPISEHNRLYWYRQTLGQGPEFLTYFQNEAQLEKSRLLSDRFSAERPKGSFSTLEIQRTEQGDSAMYLCASGDYGYTFGSGTRLTVV.

V usage is TRBV18 and J usage is TRBJ1-5, with 7 bases matching TRBD1. Germline assignment: CDR1 KGHSH and CDR2 LQKENI. The CDR3 sequence is 15 residues long. Losses at the gene ends were 2 bases for V and 5 bases for J; bases not matched to a gene: 6. DNA of the CDR3: TGTGCCAGCTCACCAAAGGGGGCGTCGGATCAGCCCCAGCATTTT. This encodes CASSPKGASDQPQHF.

As for this clone: The junction shows a germline mismatch at one end, possibly a read error. This chain joins TRBV6-5 and TRBJ1-5; D remains unclear. This CDR3 region has 12 residues. Germline V gives CDR1 MNHEY, CDR2 SVGAGI. The CDR3 region is CASGYSNQPQHF. The CDR3 DNA reads TGTGCCAGCGGTTATAGCAATCAGCCCCAGCATTTT.

The chain couples TRBV19 to TRBJ1-1; D gene uncertain. Germline V gene sequence: CDR1 LNHDA, CDR2 SQIVND (reference sequence). This CDR3 comprises 14 residues. V was pared by 1 base and J by 2 bases, with 8 bases between. The DNA for the CDR3 is TGTGCCAGTAGTATAGGGCCGCTTAACACTGAAGCTTTCTTT. Its protein is CASSIGPLNTEAFF.

The J gene is TRBJ1-1, the V gene TRBV27, with TRBD1 matching over 8 bases. V gave up 7 bases and J gave up 3 bases; unmatched junction bases: 7. This CDR3 is 14 amino acids long. Germline V gene data show CDR1 as MNHEY and CDR2 as SMNVEV (reference sequence). The CDR3 nucleotides are TGTGCCAGCATCCCGACAGGGGTCTACACTGAAGCTTTCTTT. Its protein is CASIPTGVYTEAFF.

This chain joins TRBV5-6 and TRBJ2-5; unclear D gene. Germline CDR1 SGHDT, CDR2 YYEEEE. V lost 0 bases and J 5 bases, leaving 8 bases between the germline ends. The CDR3 is 13 amino acids. The CDR3 region has the DNA TGTGCCAGCAGCTTGGCCCGGATGGAGACCCAGTACTTC. Translation: CASSLARMETQYF. Full variable domain (missing parts from reference TRBV5-6 and TRBJ2-5): DAGVTQSPTHLIKTRGQQVTLRCSPKSGHDTVSWYQQALGQGPQFIFQYYEEEERQRGNFPDRFSGHQFPNYSSELNVNALLLGDSALYLCASSLARMETQYFGPGTRLLVL.

This clone was picked up one time. The V gene is TRBV5-1, the J gene TRBJ2-7; D remains ambiguous. V was shortened by 0 bases and J by 0 bases, with 7 bases between the two germline ends. Germline V lookup: CDR1 SGHRS, CDR2 YFSETQ. This CDR3 spans 14 amino acids. The CDR3 nucleotides read TGCGCCAGCAGCTTGGAGCCGAGCTCCTACGAGCAGTACTTC. This translates into CASSLEPSSYEQYF.

The genes are TRBV7-9 and TRBJ2-2, with unresolved D. The germline V and J ends were trimmed by 5 bases and 6 bases, with 10 bases remaining between them. CDR1 is SEHNR and CDR2 is FQNEAQ in the germline V gene (reference sequence). The CDR3 is 13 amino acids. The CDR3 region has the DNA TGTGCCAGCAGCCCCCTCCGGGCCGGGGAGCTGTTTTTT. Amino acid sequence: CASSPLRAGELFF.

The chain combines TRBV5-1 with TRBJ2-7, with D perhaps TRBD1 or TRBD2 (5 bases each). Germline values: CDR1 SGHRS, CDR2 YFSETQ. Trimming shortened V by 3 bases and J by 5 bases, and 12 bases separated the two germline ends. The CDR3 length is 13 residues. The CDR3 is CASSSGTGNEQYF. The CDR3 DNA sequence: TGCGCCAGCAGCTCCGGGACGGGCAACGAGCAGTACTTC.

V usage is TRBV15 and J usage is TRBJ2-2; TRBD2 aligns across 7 bases. Losses at the gene ends were 0 bases for V and 2 bases for J; bases not matched to a gene: 9. From germline, CDR1 is LNHNV and CDR2 YYDKDF (reference sequence). The CDR3 consists of 18 residues. CDR3 residues: CATSRESVGGRNTGELFF. The CDR3 region has the DNA TGTGCCACCAGCAGAGAAAGCGTGGGAGGGCGAAACACCGGGGAGCTGTTTTTT.

The chain carries TRBV27 and TRBJ1-5, with TRBD1 identical over 8 bases. The CDR3 length is 15 residues. V gave up 5 bases and J gave up 2 bases; unmatched junction bases: 5. Per germline, CDR1 MNHEY and CDR2 SMNVEV (reference sequence). DNA of the CDR3: TGTGCCAGCAGTCTCGGACAGGGAGGCAATCAGCCCCAGCATTTT. Protein sequence: CASSLGQGGNQPQHF.

This rearrangement joins TRBV19 to TRBJ1-6, with TRBD1 identical over 7 bases. Germline CDR1 LNHDA, CDR2 SQIVND (reference sequence). CDR3 length: 17 residues. V dropped 4 bases and J dropped 0; count of bases not matched to a gene: 6. This CDR3 reads CASSTPGQSSYNSPLHF. CDR3 DNA sequence: TGTGCCAGTAGTACTCCGGGACAGAGCTCCTATAATTCACCCCTCCACTTT. The whole variable domain, remainder taken from reference TRBV19 and TRBJ1-6, is DGGITQSPKYLFRKEGQNVTLSCEQNLNHDAMYWYRQDPGQGLRLIYYSQIVNDFQKGDIAEGYSVSREKKESFPLTVTSAQKNPTAFYLCASSTPGQSSYNSPLHFGNGTRLTVT.

The rearrangement joins TRBV4-3 to TRBJ1-1; D not certain. V lost 4 bases and J lost 6, with 12 bases in between. CDR1 LGHNA and CDR2 YSLEER come from the germline V gene. The CDR3 length is 13 residues. In nucleotides, the CDR3 is TGCGCCAGCAGCCGCCCGGGAGATTCTGAAGCTTTCTTT. Amino acids: CASSRPGDSEAFF.

This chain connects TRBV4-1 to TRBJ1-3, with TRBD1 matching over 7 bases. V was pared by 1 base and J by 1 base, with 7 bases of the junction left unmatched. From germline, CDR1 is MGHRA and CDR2 YSYEKL. The CDR3 consists of 17 residues. CDR3 loop: CASSQGLIQGSGNTIYF. As DNA, the CDR3 is TGCGCCAGCAGCCAAGGGCTGATACAGGGGTCTGGAAACACCATATATTTT.

V and J are TRBV6-5 and TRBJ2-7; D is perhaps TRBD1 (5 bases). Trimming removed 10 bases from V and 0 bases from J, with 19 bases in between. CDR3 size: 15 residues. Germline V gene lookup returns CDR1 MNHEY and CDR2 SVGAGI. The CDR3 DNA reads TGTGCCACCTCGTTCGCTCCGGACATCTCCTACGAGCAGTACTTC. It yields the protein CATSFAPDISYEQYF.

The chain is built from TRBV28 and TRBJ1-4; maybe TRBD1 (6 bases). The V gene's germline CDR1 is MDHEN and CDR2 SYDVKM. The CDR3 totals 14 residues. V was clipped by 5 bases and J by 11 bases, with 18 bases between them. CDR3 sequence reads: CASSPRGGGWKLFF. The DNA for the CDR3 is TGTGCCAGCAGTCCTCGGGGAGGGGGGTGGAAACTGTTTTTT. Based on the CDR3 plus reference TRBV28 and TRBJ1-4, the full variable domain is DVKVTQSSRYLVKRTGEKVFLECVQDMDHENMFWYRQDPGLGLRLIYFSYDVKMKEKGDIPEGYSVSREKKERFSLILESASTNQTSMYLCASSPRGGGWKLFFGSGTQLSVL.

This sequence joins TRBV2 and TRBJ2-7, with D tentatively TRBD2 (5 bases). The V gene's germline CDR1 is SNHLY and CDR2 FYNNEI. The ends were cut back, 3 bases at V and 3 bases at J, with 24 bases in the middle. The CDR3 contains 18 residues. CDR3 in amino acids: CASSENAPGLLGGYEQYF. The CDR3 DNA reads TGTGCCAGCAGTGAGAACGCCCCGGGTTTGCTAGGAGGCTACGAGCAGTACTTC.

The chain joins TRBV5-4 to TRBJ2-5, with 7 bases matching TRBD2. The CDR3 loop spans 13 amino acids. Germline V gene sequence: CDR1 SGHNT, CDR2 YYREEE (reference sequence). V gave up 5 bases and J gave up 5 bases; unmatched junction bases: 6. The CDR3 protein is CASSESGAETQYF. The CDR3, as DNA: TGTGCCAGCAGTGAGAGCGGGGCGGAGACCCAGTACTTC.

The chain uses TRBV19 and TRBJ1-2; TRBD1 matches 8 bases. The CDR3 spans 16 residues. CDR1 and CDR2 from the germline V gene are LNHDA and SQIVND (reference sequence). Unmatched junction bases numbered 12, after V lost 5 bases and J lost 4 bases. CDR3 DNA sequence: TGTGCCAGTAGTTTTTCCCCGACAGGGGCCGTCTATGGCTACACCTTC. This codes for CASSFSPTGAVYGYTF.

V gene TRBV28 combines with J gene TRBJ2-7; 13 bases agree with TRBD2. Trimming at V came to 5 bases and at J to 0 bases, leaving 4 bases not matched to a gene. From germline, CDR1 is MDHEN and CDR2 SYDVKM. The CDR3 totals 16 residues. The CDR3: CASSVGTSGTSYEQYF. CDR3 sequence (DNA): TGTGCCAGCAGTGTAGGGACTAGCGGGACCTCCTACGAGCAGTACTTC.

This chain connects TRBV7-9 to TRBJ1-6; 8 nucleotides line up with TRBD1. The CDR3 runs 15 residues. Trimming removed 4 bases from V and 9 bases from J; junction bases left unmatched: 8. Per germline, CDR1 SEHNR and CDR2 FQNEAQ (reference sequence). The CDR3 nucleotides are TGTGCCAGCAGCTGGGGACAGGCCGAGGGTTCACCCCTCCACTTT. Its translation: CASSWGQAEGSPLHF.

The chain couples TRBV6-1 to TRBJ1-2; 8 bases match TRBD1. CDR1 is MNHNS, CDR2 SASEGT, per germline. This CDR3 has 15 amino acids. V shed 0 bases, J shed 14 bases, and the junction held 14 bases outside the gene matches. For the CDR3, the DNA is TGTGCCAGCAGTGAAGCGTGGACAGGGCCAATACCAAATACCTTC. Encoded protein: CASSEAWTGPIPNTF.